This T cell receptor beta chain was retrieved from a study of beta chain features in type 1 diabetes. Study at large: The number of sorted cells examined across all samples was some 98,000,000. Study-level points and caveats: All four CD4+ subsets of Type 1 diabetes patients contained TCRB CDR3s that were moderately but significantly shorter.

This CDR3 comprises 12 residues. The germline V gene has CDR1 SGHTA and CDR2 FQGTGA. The V end was cut by 2 bases, the J end by 8 bases, with 7 bases between. Of the isolated RNA, all was reverse transcribed, and so the sequenced material was expressed TCRB transcripts. Around 3.5 million reads on average were seen across naive, central memory and regulatory T cell samples. The method was immunoSEQ multiplex PCR; TCRdb's version includes in-frame clones alone and lacks a portion of them. Counted here are 250,000 to 300,000 clones, 24% occurring once; the ten biggest clones make up around 0.011%. A few counts support this clone. What it binds is not known.

The chain recombines TRBV7-3 with TRBJ2-1; D gene uncertain. The receptor comes from a woman in her 30s with type 1 diabetes. The sample comprised naive CD4+ T cells from blood. CDR3 DNA: TGTGCCAGCAGCTTATACCGGGATGAGCAGTTCTTC. Its protein product is CASSLYRDEQFF.